Shown below are 15 T cell receptor beta chains from a single sample sequenced in a study of blood T cell repertoires in COVID-19. TCRdb keeps only in-frame clones here, not all; method: immunoSEQ multiplex PCR. The sample has 70,000 or so clones, 60% to 80% seen once. The sequenced sample consisted of peripheral blood. Receptor source: a human donor in a cohort sampled during active COVID-19.

The V gene is TRBV20-1, the J gene TRBJ2-3; 9 bases align to TRBD1. V dropped 3 bases and J dropped 4; count of bases not matched to a gene: 11. Germline V gene data show CDR1 as DFQATT and CDR2 as SNEGSKA (reference sequence). The CDR3 spans 16 residues. Here the CDR3 reads CSASILGQGDSDTQYF. Written as DNA, the CDR3 is TGCAGTGCTAGTATCCTGGGACAGGGAGACTCAGATACGCAGTATTTT.

This clone was recorded only once. CDR3 sequence: CASRLLQANTGELFF. For the CDR3, the DNA is TGTGCCAGCAGGCTGTTGCAGGCTAACACCGGGGAGCTGTTTTTT. This chain joins TRBV3-1 (or the pseudogene TRBV3-2) and TRBJ2-2; D not resolved. CDR3 size: 15 residues. The V end lost 6 bases, the J end lost 2 bases, and 13 bases lay between the germline ends. Germline-derived CDR1 and CDR2 are LGHDT and YNNKEL (reference sequence).

This clone was seen a single time. The genes are TRBV10-3 and TRBJ2-5, with TRBD1 identical over 10 bases. Germline CDR1 and CDR2: ENHRY and SYGVKD. The J segment lost 4 bases and the V segment lost 6 bases, leaving 2 bases of the junction unmatched. CDR3 size: 13 residues. This CDR3 reads CAIRTGGGETQYF. In nucleotides, the CDR3 is TGTGCCATCAGGACAGGGGGCGGAGAGACCCAGTACTTC.

This clone was observed at least ten times. This chain connects TRBV4-2 to TRBJ2-7, with 10 positions matching TRBD2. The germline CDR1 and CDR2 sequences are LGHNA and YNFKEQ. CDR3 length equals 15 residues. J gave up 2 bases and V 3 bases, and 4 bases lay outside the gene matches. CDR3 DNA sequence: TGTGCCAGCAGCCATCTCGGGACTAGCGCCTACGAGCAGTACTTC. This gives the protein CASSHLGTSAYEQYF.

This clone has more than one count but fewer than ten. The gene calls are TRBV5-1 and TRBJ2-5; a weak D match, TRBD2 (7 bases). The CDR3 has 13 residues. Trimming removed 5 bases at V and 4 bases at J, with 12 bases between. Per germline, CDR1 SGHRS and CDR2 YFSETQ. The DNA for the CDR3 is TGCGCCAGCAGAGAGGGGGGGGGAGAGACCCAGTACTTC. This codes for CASREGGGETQYF. Full variable domain (outside the CDR3, taken from reference TRBV5-1 and TRBJ2-5): KAGVTQTPRYLIKTRGQQVTLSCSPISGHRSVSWYQQTPGQGLQFLFEYFSETQRNKGNFPGRFSGRQFSNSRSEMNVSTLELGDSALYLCASREGGGETQYFGPGTRLLVL.

The CDR3 is CASDPGQITDTQYF. CDR3 bases: TGTGCCAGCGACCCCGGACAGATCACAGATACGCAGTATTTT. The chain carries TRBV6-6 and TRBJ2-3; a possible D gene is TRBD1 (6 bases). Trimming removed 8 bases at V and 2 bases at J, with 14 bases between. The CDR3 consists of 14 residues. CDR1 MNHNY and CDR2 SVGAGI come from the germline V gene (reference sequence).

DNA of the CDR3: TGCGCCAGCAGCCCCTCCGGGACAGACACCGGGGAGCTGTTTTTT. This encodes CASSPSGTDTGELFF. The chain recombines TRBV5-1 with TRBJ2-2, with 7 bases that match TRBD1. J gave up 3 bases and V 4 bases, and 6 bases lay outside the gene matches. In germline, CDR1 is SGHRS, CDR2 YFSETQ. The length of the CDR3 is 15 residues.

V and J are TRBV6-5 and TRBJ2-7; the match to TRBD2 covers 8 bases. V was pared by 2 bases and J by 4 bases, with 4 bases of the junction left unmatched. The CDR3 consists of 14 residues. The germline V gene encodes CDR1 MNHEY and CDR2 SVGAGI. CDR3 nucleotides: TGTGCCAGCAGTTACCGGGGGGGCAGATACGAGCAGTACTTC. Its translation is CASSYRGGRYEQYF.

This chain connects TRBV14 to TRBJ1-2; unclear D gene. CDR3 length: 13 amino acids. The V end lost 0 bases, the J end lost 4 bases, and 6 bases lay between the germline ends. Germline CDR1 reads SGHDN; CDR2 reads FVKESK. CDR3 sequence: CASSQDYSYGYTF. The CDR3 DNA reads as TGTGCCAGCAGCCAAGATTATAGCTATGGCTACACCTTC.

V usage is TRBV11-2 and J usage is TRBJ1-1; maybe TRBD1 (6 bases). This CDR3 comprises 15 residues. The ends were cut back, 4 bases at V and 0 bases at J, with 12 bases in the middle. Germline V gives CDR1 SGHAT, CDR2 FQNNGV. The CDR3 is CASSYNRVLNTEAFF. The CDR3 DNA sequence: TGTGCCAGCAGCTATAACAGGGTTTTGAACACTGAAGCTTTCTTT.

The chain couples TRBV5-1 to TRBJ2-7, with D tentatively TRBD1 (6 bases). The V end was cut by 3 bases, the J end by 1 base, with 11 bases between. The CDR3 loop spans 14 amino acids. Germline CDR1 SGHRS, CDR2 YFSETQ. In nucleotides, the CDR3 is TGCGCCAGCAGCTCCGGGACACCATCCTACGAGCAGTACTTC. It yields the protein CASSSGTPSYEQYF.

The genes are TRBV5-1 and TRBJ2-1; D may be TRBD2 (6 bases). Germline CDR1 is SGHRS and CDR2 is YFSETQ. The CDR3 consists of 13 residues. V shed 9 bases and J shed 4 bases, with 14 bases lying between them. DNA for the CDR3: TGCGCCACCGCCGGGGACTCTTACAATGAGCAGTTCTTC. Its protein product is CATAGDSYNEQFF.

The table lists this clone with a few counts. V is TRBV29-1 and J is TRBJ2-3, with 11 bases lining up with TRBD1. Germline V gene sequence: CDR1 SQVTM, CDR2 ANQGSEA. CDR3 size: 14 residues. Unmatched junction bases numbered 9, after V lost 7 bases and J lost 6 bases. In nucleotides, the CDR3 is TGCAGCGCGCAGGGACAGGGGGTTGTGGATACGCAGTATTTT. This gives the protein CSAQGQGVVDTQYF.

The rearrangement uses TRBV6-5 and TRBJ2-7, with D possibly being TRBD1 (5 bases). Germline lookup yields CDR1 MNHEY and CDR2 SVGAGI. Deletions cut 8 bases from V and 0 bases from J, with 11 bases between. CDR3 length: 13 residues. CDR3 residues: CASLTANSYEQYF. The DNA of the CDR3 is TGTGCCAGCCTGACAGCGAACTCCTACGAGCAGTACTTC.

The V gene is TRBV5-1, the J gene TRBJ2-1, with a tentative D call TRBD1 (6 bases). The CDR3 has 17 amino acids. The germline V gene has CDR1 SGHRS and CDR2 YFSETQ. V gave up 2 bases and J gave up 0 bases, with 15 bases separating them. The CDR3 sequence: CASSFFRDKSSYNEQFF. The DNA for the CDR3 is TGCGCCAGCAGCTTTTTCCGGGACAAGAGCTCCTACAATGAGCAGTTCTTC.